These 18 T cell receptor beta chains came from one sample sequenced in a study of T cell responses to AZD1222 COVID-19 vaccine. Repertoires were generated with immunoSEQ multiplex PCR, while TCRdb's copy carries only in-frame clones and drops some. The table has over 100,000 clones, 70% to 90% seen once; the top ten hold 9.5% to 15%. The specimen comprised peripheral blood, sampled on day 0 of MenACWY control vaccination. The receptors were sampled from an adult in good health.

The CDR3 nucleotides are TGTGCCAGCAGCTTCGAGACTAGGAGGGAGCAGTACTTC. Translating gives CASSFETRREQYF. The J gene is TRBJ2-7, the V gene TRBV7-2; the D gene is possibly TRBD2 (6 bases). V lost 3 bases, J lost 7 bases, and 13 bases lay in between. Germline CDR1 SGHTA, CDR2 FQGNSA. This CDR3 comprises 13 residues.

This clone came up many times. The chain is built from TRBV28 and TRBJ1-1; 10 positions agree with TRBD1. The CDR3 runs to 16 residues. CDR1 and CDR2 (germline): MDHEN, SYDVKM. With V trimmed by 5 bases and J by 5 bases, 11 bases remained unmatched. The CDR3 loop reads CASSIPGTGVRTEAFF. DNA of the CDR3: TGTGCCAGCAGTATCCCCGGGACAGGGGTTCGGACTGAAGCTTTCTTT.

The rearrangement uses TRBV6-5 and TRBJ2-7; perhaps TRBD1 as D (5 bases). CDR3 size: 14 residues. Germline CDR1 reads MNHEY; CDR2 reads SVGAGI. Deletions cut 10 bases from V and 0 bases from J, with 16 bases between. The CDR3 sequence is CATQSRTSSYEQYF. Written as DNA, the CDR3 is TGTGCCACCCAAAGTAGGACAAGCTCCTACGAGCAGTACTTC.

CDR3 coding DNA: TGTGCCAGCAGTTCCACCGGGACACCCCCCTACGAGCAGTACTTC. Protein sequence: CASSSTGTPPYEQYF. The rearrangement uses TRBV6-5 and TRBJ2-7, with D maybe TRBD1 (6 bases). The V gene's germline CDR1 is MNHEY and CDR2 SVGAGI. CDR3 length: 15 amino acids. The V end lost 4 bases, the J end lost 2 bases, and 15 bases lay between the germline ends.

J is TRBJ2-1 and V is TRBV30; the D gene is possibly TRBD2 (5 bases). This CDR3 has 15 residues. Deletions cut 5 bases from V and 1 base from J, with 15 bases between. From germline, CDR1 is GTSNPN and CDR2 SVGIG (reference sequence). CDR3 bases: TGTGCCTGGTCAAGGGCGGAGGAATCCTACAATGAGCAGTTCTTC. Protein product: CAWSRAEESYNEQFF.

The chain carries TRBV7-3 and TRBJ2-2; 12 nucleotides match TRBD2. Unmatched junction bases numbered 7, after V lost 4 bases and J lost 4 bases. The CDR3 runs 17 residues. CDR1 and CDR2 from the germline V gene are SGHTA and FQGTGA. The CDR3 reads CASSSSSGRASTGELFF. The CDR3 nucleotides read TGTGCCAGCAGCTCATCTAGCGGGAGGGCGAGCACCGGGGAGCTGTTTTTT.

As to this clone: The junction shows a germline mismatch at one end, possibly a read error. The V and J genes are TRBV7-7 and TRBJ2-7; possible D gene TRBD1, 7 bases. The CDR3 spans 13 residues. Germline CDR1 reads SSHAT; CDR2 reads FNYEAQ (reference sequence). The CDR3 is CASSLGGGGEQYF. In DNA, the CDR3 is TGTGCTAGCAGCTTAGGAGGGGGCGGGGAGCAGTACTTC.

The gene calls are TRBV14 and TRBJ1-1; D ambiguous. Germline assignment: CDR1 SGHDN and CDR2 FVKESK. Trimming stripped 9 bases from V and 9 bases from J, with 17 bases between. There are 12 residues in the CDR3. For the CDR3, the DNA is TGTGCCAGTGGAACGGGCGGGTTACAAGCTTTCTTT. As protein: CASGTGGLQAFF.

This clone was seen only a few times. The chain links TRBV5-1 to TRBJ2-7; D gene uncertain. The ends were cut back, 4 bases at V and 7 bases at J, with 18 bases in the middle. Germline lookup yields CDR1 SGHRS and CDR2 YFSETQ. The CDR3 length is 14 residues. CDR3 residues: CASSPSTPVKEQYF. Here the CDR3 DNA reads TGCGCCAGCAGCCCTTCGACCCCAGTTAAAGAGCAGTACTTC.

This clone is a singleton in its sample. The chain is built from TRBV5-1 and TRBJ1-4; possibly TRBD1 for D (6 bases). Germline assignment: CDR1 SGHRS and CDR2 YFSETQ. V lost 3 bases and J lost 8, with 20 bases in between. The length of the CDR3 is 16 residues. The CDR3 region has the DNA TGCGCCAGCAGCTGGAATCGAGGAGGGGGTGAAGAAAAACTGTTTTTT. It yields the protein CASSWNRGGGEEKLFF.

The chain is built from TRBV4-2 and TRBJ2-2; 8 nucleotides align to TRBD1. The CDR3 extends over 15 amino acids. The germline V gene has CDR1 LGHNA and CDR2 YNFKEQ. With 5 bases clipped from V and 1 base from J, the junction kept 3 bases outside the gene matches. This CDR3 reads CASSDRGLNTGELFF. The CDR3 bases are TGTGCCAGCAGCGACAGGGGTCTGAACACCGGGGAGCTGTTTTTT.

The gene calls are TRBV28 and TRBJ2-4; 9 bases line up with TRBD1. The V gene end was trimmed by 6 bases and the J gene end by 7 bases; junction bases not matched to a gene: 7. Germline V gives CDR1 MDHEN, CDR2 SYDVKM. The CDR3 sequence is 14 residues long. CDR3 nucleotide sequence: TGTGCCAGCAGATACAGGGGGCTTGGGAACATTCAGTACTTC. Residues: CASRYRGLGNIQYF. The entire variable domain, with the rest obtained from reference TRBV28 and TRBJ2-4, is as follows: DVKVTQSSRYLVKRTGEKVFLECVQDMDHENMFWYRQDPGLGLRLIYFSYDVKMKEKGDIPEGYSVSREKKERFSLILESASTNQTSMYLCASRYRGLGNIQYFGAGTRLSVL.

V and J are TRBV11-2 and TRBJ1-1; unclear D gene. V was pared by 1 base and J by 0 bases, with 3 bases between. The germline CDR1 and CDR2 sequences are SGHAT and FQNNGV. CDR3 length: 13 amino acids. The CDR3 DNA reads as TGTGCCAGCAGCTTAGGGGTGAACACTGAAGCTTTCTTT. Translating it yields CASSLGVNTEAFF.

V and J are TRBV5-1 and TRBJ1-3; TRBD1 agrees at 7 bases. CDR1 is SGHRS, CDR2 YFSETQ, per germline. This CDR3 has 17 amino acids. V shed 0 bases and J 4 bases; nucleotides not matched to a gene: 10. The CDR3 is CASSLDTGAARGNTIYF. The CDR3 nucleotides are TGCGCCAGCAGCTTGGATACAGGGGCCGCGAGGGGAAACACCATATATTTT.

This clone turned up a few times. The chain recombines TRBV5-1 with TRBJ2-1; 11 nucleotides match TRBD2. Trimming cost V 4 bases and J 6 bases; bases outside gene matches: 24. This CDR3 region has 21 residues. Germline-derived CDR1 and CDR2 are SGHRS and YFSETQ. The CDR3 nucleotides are TGCGCCAGCAGCCCTGGAGTAGCGGGAGGGCCAGGGGGGATGAGGCGCAATGAGCAGTTCTTC. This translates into CASSPGVAGGPGGMRRNEQFF.

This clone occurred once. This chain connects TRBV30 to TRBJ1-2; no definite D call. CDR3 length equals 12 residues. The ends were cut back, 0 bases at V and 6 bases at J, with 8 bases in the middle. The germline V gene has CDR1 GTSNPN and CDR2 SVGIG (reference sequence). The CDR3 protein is CAWSVGGDGYTF. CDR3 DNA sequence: TGTGCCTGGAGTGTAGGTGGGGATGGCTACACCTTC.

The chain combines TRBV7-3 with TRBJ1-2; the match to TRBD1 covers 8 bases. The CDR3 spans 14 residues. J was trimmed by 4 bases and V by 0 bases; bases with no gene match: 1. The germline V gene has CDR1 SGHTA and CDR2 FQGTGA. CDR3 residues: CASSLTGTGYGYTF. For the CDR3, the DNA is TGTGCCAGCAGCTTAACCGGGACAGGCTATGGCTACACCTTC.

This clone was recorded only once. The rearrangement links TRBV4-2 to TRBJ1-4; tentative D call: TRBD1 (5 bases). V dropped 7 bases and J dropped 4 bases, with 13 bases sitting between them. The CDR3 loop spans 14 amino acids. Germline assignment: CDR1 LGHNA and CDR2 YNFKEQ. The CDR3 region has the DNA TGTGCCAGCACGGAGGCGGGGGGTAATGAAAAACTGTTTTTT. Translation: CASTEAGGNEKLFF.